A single sample is the source of the 9 T cell receptor beta chains below, sequenced in a study of shared clonotypes between healthy human individuals. Profiling relied on immunoSEQ multiplex PCR, and the TCRdb table lists in-frame clones only, not all of them. Here the sample spans 450,000 to 550,000 clones, 79% being singletons. The material sequenced was PBMCs. These receptors all come from a woman between 40 and 55 years old in good health. Some clones in this sample may be carry-over from other donors' samples.

The chain couples TRBV5-4 to TRBJ1-2, with 8 positions matching TRBD1. CDR1 and CDR2 (germline): SGHNT, YYREEE (reference sequence). V lost 0 bases and J lost 6; bases outside the gene matches: 10. The CDR3 consists of 16 residues. CDR3 sequence: CASSLVLQGTGHGYTF. DNA for the CDR3: TGTGCCAGCAGCTTGGTCCTACAGGGGACAGGCCATGGCTACACCTTC. Using reference TRBV5-4 and TRBJ1-2 for the parts outside the CDR3, the full variable domain is ETGVTQSPTHLIKTRGQQVTLRCSSQSGHNTVSWYQQALGQGPQFIFQYYREEENGRGNFPPRFSGLQFPNYSSELNVNALELDDSALYLCASSLVLQGTGHGYTFGSGTRLTVV.

This clone has just a few counts. J is TRBJ2-6 and V is TRBV7-2; a weak D match, TRBD1 (6 bases). Trimming pared 5 bases from V and 2 bases from J, leaving 10 bases between. The CDR3 sequence is 15 residues long. The germline gives CDR1 SGHTA, CDR2 FQGNSA. CDR3 DNA: TGTGCCAGCAGCCGGGACACAGCTGGGGCCAACGTCCTGACTTTC. It yields the protein CASSRDTAGANVLTF.

The chain links TRBV5-1 to TRBJ2-3, with D hard to call. V lost 0 bases and J lost 6, with 5 bases in between. The CDR3 length is 12 residues. Germline-derived CDR1 and CDR2 are SGHRS and YFSETQ. The CDR3 DNA reads TGCGCCAGCAGCTTGGATGGCGATACGCAGTATTTT. This codes for CASSLDGDTQYF.

J is TRBJ2-1 and V is TRBV7-3, with unresolved D. V lost 5 bases and J 0 bases, leaving 5 bases between the germline ends. This CDR3 has 13 residues. CDR1 and CDR2 (germline): SGHTA, FQGTGA. In nucleotides, the CDR3 is TGTGCCAGCAGCCCCTCCTCCTACAATGAGCAGTTCTTC. Protein product: CASSPSSYNEQFF.

The chain employs TRBV27 and TRBJ2-1; TRBD1 is a possible D gene (6 bases). Germline V gives CDR1 MNHEY, CDR2 SMNVEV (reference sequence). This CDR3 region has 11 residues. Trimming pared 6 bases from V and 9 bases from J, leaving 9 bases between. CDR3 loop: CASRTGGEQFF. For the CDR3, the DNA is TGTGCCAGCAGGACAGGTGGTGAGCAGTTCTTC.

This chain uses TRBV15 with TRBJ2-1; D not resolved. Germline assignment: CDR1 LNHNV and CDR2 YYDKDF (reference sequence). V dropped 1 base and J dropped 4 bases, with 11 bases sitting between them. CDR3 size: 15 residues. CDR3 sequence reads: CATSRGSRLYNEQFF. The CDR3 DNA sequence: TGTGCCACCAGCAGAGGTAGTCGTCTATACAATGAGCAGTTCTTC. The entire variable domain, with the rest obtained from reference TRBV15 and TRBJ2-1, is as follows: DAMVIQNPRYQVTQFGKPVTLSCSQTLNHNVMYWYQQKSSQAPKLLFHYYDKDFNNEADTPDNFQSRRPNTSFCFLDIRSPGLGDTAMYLCATSRGSRLYNEQFFGPGTRLTVL.

The chain is built from TRBV7-9 and TRBJ1-2; no clear D. V gave up 3 bases and J gave up 8 bases, with 10 bases separating them. Germline V gene data show CDR1 as SEHNR and CDR2 as FQNEAQ (reference sequence). The CDR3 is made up of 12 amino acids. The CDR3 coding sequence is TGTGCCAGCAGCTTCTCCTATGGGGGCTACACCTTC. Its protein is CASSFSYGGYTF.

This chain connects TRBV7-6 to TRBJ2-2; weak D call: TRBD2 (6 bases). Trimming stripped 5 bases from V and 2 bases from J, with 15 bases between. CDR3 length equals 16 residues. Germline CDR1 SGHVS, CDR2 FNYEAQ. DNA of the CDR3: TGTGCCAGCAGCCCTCCGCGGGGCACTAACACCGGGGAGCTGTTTTTT. Its translation is CASSPPRGTNTGELFF.

The rearrangement links TRBV6-5 to TRBJ2-7; 9 nucleotides match TRBD2. This CDR3 spans 15 amino acids. The germline V gene encodes CDR1 MNHEY and CDR2 SVGAGI. J gave up 3 bases and V 4 bases, and 7 bases lay outside the gene matches. The CDR3 here is CASSSWLAGRYEQYF. CDR3 DNA: TGTGCCAGCAGTTCGTGGCTAGCGGGACGCTACGAGCAGTACTTC.